The source of this TCR beta chain is a study of blood T cells in healthy people across ages. Germline CDR1 DFQATT, CDR2 SNEGSKA (reference sequence). With 0 bases clipped from V and 4 bases from J, the junction kept 13 bases outside the gene matches. This CDR3 spans 17 amino acids. Roughly 9 milliliters of peripheral blood were drawn from each donor. Together with a sample-barcoded 5' primer, a J-beta primer mix was included in a second PCR lasting roughly 6 to 12 cycles. Every cDNA molecule carried a tag from a template-switch adaptor bearing 12 random nucleotides. Via MiXCR, TCRdb re-called the 5' RACE reads, giving one row per CDR3 protein. The sample contains approximately 1,000,000 distinct CDR3 sequences, 35% to 40% of which appear only once.

The chain has TRBV20-1 and TRBJ1-2, with 8 bases lining up with TRBD1. The sequence derives from a man between 18 and 35 years old in good health. Sequenced sample: blood. The chain's CDR3 is CSARDALRGQVGYGYTF. CDR3 DNA: TGCAGTGCTAGAGATGCACTTAGGGGACAGGTTGGCTATGGCTACACCTTC.